The 26 T cell receptor beta chains given below trace back to one sample, sequenced in a study of blood T cell repertoires in COVID-19. TCRdb keeps only in-frame clones here, not all; method: immunoSEQ multiplex PCR. The table shows some 250,000 clones, with around 90% occurring only once. Sequencing was done on a sample of PBMCs or T cells enriched from blood (not recorded which). All receptors come from a human donor in a cohort exposed to, infected with or recovered from COVID-19 (not recorded which). The donor label of this sample is uncertain.

The chain has TRBV4-2 and TRBJ1-4, with D perhaps matching TRBD1 (6 bases). The CDR3 totals 14 residues. Germline values: CDR1 LGHNA, CDR2 YNFKEQ. The ends were cut back, 1 base at V and 4 bases at J, with 7 bases in the middle. The DNA of the CDR3 is TGTGCCAGCAGCCAAGTACAGGGTAATGAAAAACTGTTTTTT. Protein product: CASSQVQGNEKLFF.

This clone was picked up one time. This chain uses TRBV7-9 with TRBJ2-5; 11 nucleotides align to TRBD2. This CDR3 is built from 14 residues. V lost 1 base, J lost 7 bases, and 2 bases stayed unmatched. Germline V CDR1 and CDR2: SEHNR, FQNEAQ (reference sequence). The CDR3 DNA follows: TGTGCCAGCAGCTTAGGCGGGACTAGCGGGACCCAGTACTTC. Its translation is CASSLGGTSGTQYF.

The gene calls are TRBV9 and TRBJ2-2, with a possible D match to TRBD2 (5 bases). V lost 0 bases, J lost 5 bases, and 5 bases lay in between. Germline CDR1 SGDLS, CDR2 YYNGEE. This CDR3 has 13 residues. The CDR3 spells CASSVGGTGELFF. The CDR3 coding sequence is TGTGCCAGCAGCGTAGGAGGGACCGGGGAGCTGTTTTTT. Full variable domain (outside the CDR3, taken from reference TRBV9 and TRBJ2-2): DSGVTQTPKHLITATGQRVTLRCSPRSGDLSVYWYQQSLDQGLQFLIQYYNGEERAKGNILERFSAQQFPDLHSELNLSSLELGDSALYFCASSVGGTGELFFGEGSRLTVL.

The chain combines TRBV19 with TRBJ1-1; D is ambiguous. The V gene lost 1 base and the J gene lost 5 bases, with 11 bases spanning the gap. Per the germline V gene, CDR1 is LNHDA and CDR2 is SQIVND (reference sequence). CDR3 length equals 14 residues. The CDR3 protein is CASSIGGSGTEAFF. In DNA form, the CDR3 reads TGTGCCAGTAGTATAGGCGGATCGGGAACTGAAGCTTTCTTT. The full variable domain, completed using reference TRBV19 and TRBJ1-1, is DGGITQSPKYLFRKEGQNVTLSCEQNLNHDAMYWYRQDPGQGLRLIYYSQIVNDFQKGDIAEGYSVSREKKESFPLTVTSAQKNPTAFYLCASSIGGSGTEAFFGQGTRLTVV.

CDR3 protein: CSVEDGGLDYGYTF. The CDR3 DNA follows: TGCAGCGTTGAAGATGGCGGGCTCGACTATGGCTACACCTTC. V usage is TRBV29-1 and J usage is TRBJ1-2, with no clear D. Looked up from germline, CDR1 is SQVTM and CDR2 is ANQGSEA. The CDR3 sequence is 14 residues long. Trimming took 0 bases from V and 3 from J, leaving 11 bases between them.

CDR3 DNA sequence: TGTGCCAGCAGTGACTCGACTAGCGCTGGGAATGAGCAGTTCTTC. This codes for CASSDSTSAGNEQFF. V gene TRBV6-4 combines with J gene TRBJ2-1; 8 bases are a match to TRBD2. Germline V gene data show CDR1 as MRHNA and CDR2 as SNTAGT. This CDR3 region has 15 residues. With 0 bases clipped from V and 7 bases from J, the junction kept 5 bases outside the gene matches.

There are a few counts of this clone. The chain is built from TRBV5-6 and TRBJ2-7; tentative D call: TRBD2 (6 bases). V was pared by 4 bases and J by 4 bases, with 18 bases between. The CDR3 loop spans 15 amino acids. In germline, CDR1 is SGHDT, CDR2 YYEEEE. The CDR3 here is CASSRDFQYPYEQYF. In DNA, the CDR3 is TGTGCCAGCAGCAGGGACTTCCAATACCCTTACGAGCAGTACTTC.

The chain joins TRBV4-2 to TRBJ2-7; no firm D call. This CDR3 spans 13 amino acids. V lost 0 bases and J lost 2, with 5 bases in between. Germline V gene sequence: CDR1 LGHNA, CDR2 YNFKEQ. The CDR3 bases are TGTGCCAGCAGCCAAGAAAATACCTACGAGCAGTACTTC. Translation: CASSQENTYEQYF.

The chain couples TRBV12-3 or TRBV12-4 to TRBJ1-1; the D is unclear. The CDR3 length is 11 residues. V dropped 7 bases and J dropped 0 bases, with 3 bases sitting between them. This CDR3 is CASTLNTEAFF. The CDR3 DNA follows: TGTGCCAGCACTTTGAACACTGAAGCTTTCTTT.

The table lists this clone with a count of one. CDR3 nucleotides: TGTGCCAGCTCACCACCGGAAGGGGGCTCCTACGAGCAGTACTTC. Its protein is CASSPPEGGSYEQYF. The gene calls are TRBV18 and TRBJ2-7; D may be TRBD1 (6 bases). V shed 0 bases and J shed 0 bases, with 9 bases lying between them. Per germline, CDR1 KGHSH and CDR2 LQKENI. CDR3 length equals 15 residues.

Turning to this clone: Other DNA sequences in this specimen translate into the identical CDR3. V and J are TRBV30 and TRBJ1-6; D gene unclear. Trimming cost V 3 bases and J 0 bases, with 9 bases left between them. CDR3 length equals 15 residues. The germline gives CDR1 GTSNPN, CDR2 SVGIG (reference sequence). The CDR3 region is CAWSRESSYNSPLHF. CDR3 bases: TGTGCCTGGAGCCGAGAGAGCTCCTATAATTCACCCCTCCACTTT.

The chain joins TRBV11-2 to TRBJ2-7, with D hard to call. Germline values: CDR1 SGHAT, CDR2 FQNNGV. The CDR3 contains 13 residues. The V and J ends lost 0 bases and 3 bases respectively, with 6 bases between them. The CDR3 DNA reads as TGTGCCAGCAGCTTAGATAGATTCTACGAGCAGTACTTC. It encodes CASSLDRFYEQYF.

This chain links TRBV5-1 with TRBJ1-2, with a tentative D call TRBD1 (5 bases). The CDR3 runs 13 residues. CDR1 and CDR2 (germline): SGHRS, YFSETQ. Between the trimmed V and J ends, which lost 0 bases and 7 bases, there was a span of 10 bases. For the CDR3, the DNA is TGCGCCAGCAGCTTGGCGGGGGAGGCTGGCTACACCTTC. Protein product: CASSLAGEAGYTF. Complete variable domain (other parts from reference TRBV5-1 and TRBJ1-2): KAGVTQTPRYLIKTRGQQVTLSCSPISGHRSVSWYQQTPGQGLQFLFEYFSETQRNKGNFPGRFSGRQFSNSRSEMNVSTLELGDSALYLCASSLAGEAGYTFGSGTRLTVV.

The rearrangement joins TRBV4-3 to TRBJ1-6, with TRBD1 identical over 8 bases. V was pared by 3 bases and J by 8 bases, with 6 bases of the junction left unmatched. This CDR3 has 15 residues. Germline CDR1 LGHNA, CDR2 YSLEER. The CDR3 loop is CASSQGTGFYSPLHF. CDR3 in DNA: TGCGCCAGCAGCCAGGGGACAGGATTCTATTCACCCCTCCACTTT.

The chain has TRBV6-6 and TRBJ1-1; 7 bases agree with TRBD1. Germline lookup yields CDR1 MNHNY and CDR2 SVGAGI (reference sequence). The CDR3 extends over 14 amino acids. J lost 1 base, V lost 2 bases, and 1 base had no gene match. CDR3 nucleotide sequence: TGTGCCAGCAGTTACCGACAGGGGAACACTGAAGCTTTCTTT. It specifies CASSYRQGNTEAFF.

J is TRBJ2-3 and V is TRBV6-5, with D tentatively TRBD2 (6 bases). Germline CDR1 and CDR2: MNHEY and SVGAGI. Trimming took off 11 bases at V and 1 base at J, with 10 bases between the two ends. This CDR3 has 12 residues. The CDR3 DNA is TGTGCCGCGGGGAAAGGCACAGATACGCAGTATTTT. This gives the protein CAAGKGTDTQYF.

The chain couples TRBV30 to TRBJ1-4; D gene uncertain. The CDR3 covers 13 residues. Germline CDR1 is GTSNPN and CDR2 is SVGIG (reference sequence). Deletions cut 3 bases from V and 4 bases from J, with 9 bases between. The DNA for the CDR3 is TGTGCCTGGAGGTCCCCCAGTAATGAAAAACTGTTTTTT. Translation gives CAWRSPSNEKLFF. The entire variable domain, with the rest obtained from reference TRBV30 and TRBJ1-4, is as follows: SQTIHQWPATLVQPVGSPLSLECTVEGTSNPNLYWYRQAAGRGLQLLFYSVGIGQISSEVPQNLSASRPQDRQFILSSKKLLLSDSGFYLCAWRSPSNEKLFFGSGTQLSVL.

The chain employs TRBV4-2 and TRBJ2-5, with 8 bases lining up with TRBD2. Trimming took 0 bases from V and 4 from J; bases not matched to a gene: 10. Germline V gene data show CDR1 as LGHNA and CDR2 as YNFKEQ. The CDR3 is 17 amino acids. DNA for the CDR3: TGTGCCAGCAGCCAAGAGGGCGGGGGGTATGTGGTAGAGACCCAGTACTTC. This encodes CASSQEGGGYVVETQYF.

The chain recombines TRBV25-1 with TRBJ1-1; unclear D gene. The CDR3 consists of 15 residues. Per the germline V gene, CDR1 is MGHDK and CDR2 is SYGVNS. V was shortened by 5 bases and J by 2 bases, with 15 bases between the two germline ends. The CDR3 nucleotides read TGTGCCAGCAGTTCCACGACTAACGCTAACACTGAAGCTTTCTTT. This encodes CASSSTTNANTEAFF. Variable domain in full (rest from reference TRBV25-1 and TRBJ1-1): EADIYQTPRYLVIGTGKKITLECSQTMGHDKMYWYQQDPGMELHLIHYSYGVNSTEKGDLSSESTVSRIRTEHFPLTLESARPSHTSQYLCASSSTTNANTEAFFGQGTRLTVV.

This chain links TRBV2 with TRBJ1-1, with TRBD1 identical over 9 bases. The germline CDR1 and CDR2 sequences are SNHLY and FYNNEI. Trimming at V came to 7 bases and at J to 5 bases, leaving 8 bases not matched to a gene. There are 14 residues in the CDR3. The CDR3 loop is CASKRQGVGTEAFF. CDR3 in DNA: TGTGCCAGCAAGCGACAGGGGGTTGGTACTGAAGCTTTCTTT.

The chain links TRBV7-9 to TRBJ1-3; no clear D gene. The CDR3 covers 13 residues. V dropped 7 bases and J dropped 1 base, with 8 bases sitting between them. Germline CDR1 reads SEHNR; CDR2 reads FQNEAQ (reference sequence). The CDR3 spells CASTDKSGNTIYF. CDR3 DNA sequence: TGTGCCAGCACCGACAAATCTGGAAACACCATATATTTT.

The V and J genes are TRBV7-9 and TRBJ2-7; 7 bases line up with TRBD1. The CDR3 sequence is 14 residues long. V was pared by 4 bases and J by 3 bases, with 6 bases of the junction left unmatched. Germline CDR1 is SEHNR and CDR2 is FQNEAQ (reference sequence). CDR3: CASSSRDSFYEQYF. The CDR3 coding sequence is TGTGCCAGCAGCTCCCGGGACAGCTTCTACGAGCAGTACTTC.

This sequence joins TRBV19 and TRBJ1-1; D might be TRBD1 (6 bases). CDR1 is LNHDA, CDR2 SQIVND, per germline (reference sequence). The CDR3 is 15 residues long. V lost 6 bases to trimming and J lost 5 bases, with 19 bases between them. The CDR3 region is CASRWGGEGRTEAFF. In nucleotides, the CDR3 is TGTGCCAGTAGATGGGGGGGCGAGGGTCGGACTGAAGCTTTCTTT.

The V and J genes are TRBV28 and TRBJ2-7; D is unresolved. The V and J ends lost 5 bases and 0 bases respectively, with 8 bases between them. This CDR3 is built from 13 residues. Germline assignment: CDR1 MDHEN and CDR2 SYDVKM. The CDR3 is CASSDRSSYEQYF. The CDR3 DNA reads as TGTGCCAGCAGTGACCGGAGCTCCTACGAGCAGTACTTC.

The rearrangement joins TRBV30 to TRBJ2-5; maybe TRBD2 (5 bases). CDR3 length: 12 residues. With 0 bases removed from V and 6 bases from J, the gap between germline ends came to 8 bases. Germline V gives CDR1 GTSNPN, CDR2 SVGIG (reference sequence). CDR3 loop: CAWSVSGKTQYF. The CDR3 nucleotides read TGTGCCTGGAGTGTCTCCGGGAAGACCCAGTACTTC.

The CDR3 DNA is TGTGCCAGCAGCCAAGTGGCAGGGAATGAATTGGGGAACACTGAAGCTTTCTTT. As protein: CASSQVAGNELGNTEAFF. V and J are TRBV3-1 (or the pseudogene TRBV3-2) and TRBJ1-1, with D perhaps matching TRBD1 (5 bases). CDR1 and CDR2 (germline): LGHDT, YNNKEL (reference sequence). V was cut by 1 base and J by 1 base, with 19 bases left in between. This CDR3 is built from 18 residues.